What follows is one TCR beta chain and its context. The antigen remains undetermined. The sample originates from a study of blood T cells in healthy people across ages. The study's findings and limits: Relative to aged donors, long-lived donors carried more naive CD4+ cells and displayed higher diversity. Measured against age, TCR beta diversity per million T cells decreased in a roughly linear manner.

The use of a sample-barcoded 5' primer and a J-beta primer mix characterized a second PCR of about 7 to 12 cycles. Each sample yielded at least 2.5 million CDR3-containing paired-end reads. TCRdb used MiXCR to reprocess the 5' RACE reads, holding one entry per CDR3 protein. The repertoire holds 800,000 to 1,000,000 distinct CDR3 sequences, with around 48% as singletons. The CDR3 loop spans 13 amino acids. The germline V gene encodes CDR1 MNHNY and CDR2 SVGAGI (reference sequence). Trimming cost V 2 bases and J 6 bases, with 10 bases left between them. Sequencing was carried out using blood. V and J are TRBV6-6 and TRBJ1-1, with D unclear. This TCR derives from a man between 25 and 39 years old in good health. The CDR3 DNA reads TGTGCCAGCAGTTACCCCCCCGGCGCTGAAGCTTTCTTT. Protein: CASSYPPGAEAFF.